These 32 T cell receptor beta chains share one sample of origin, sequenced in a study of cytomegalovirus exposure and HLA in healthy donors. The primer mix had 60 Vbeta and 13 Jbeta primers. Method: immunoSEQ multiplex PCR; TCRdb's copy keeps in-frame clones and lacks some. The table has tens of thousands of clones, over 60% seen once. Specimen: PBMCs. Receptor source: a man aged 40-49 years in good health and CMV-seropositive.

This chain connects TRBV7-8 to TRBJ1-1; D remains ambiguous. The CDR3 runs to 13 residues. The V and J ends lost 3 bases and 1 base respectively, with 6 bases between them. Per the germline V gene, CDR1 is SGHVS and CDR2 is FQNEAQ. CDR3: CASSLEGNTEAFF. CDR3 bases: TGTGCCAGCAGCTTGGAGGGGAACACTGAAGCTTTCTTT.

Written as DNA, the CDR3 is TGTGCCTGGAGTGGGTTTAGCGGGACGTACAATGAGCAGTTCTTC. This gives the protein CAWSGFSGTYNEQFF. The chain combines TRBV30 with TRBJ2-1, with TRBD2 matching 8 bases. The CDR3 contains 15 residues. V was pared by 1 base and J by 4 bases, with 6 bases of the junction left unmatched. Germline V lookup: CDR1 GTSNPN, CDR2 SVGIG (reference sequence).

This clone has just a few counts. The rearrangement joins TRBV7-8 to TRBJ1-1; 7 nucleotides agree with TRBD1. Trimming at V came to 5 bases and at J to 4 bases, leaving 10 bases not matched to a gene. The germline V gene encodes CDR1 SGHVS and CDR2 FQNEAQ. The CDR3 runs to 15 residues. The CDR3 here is CASSRQTRDSTEAFF. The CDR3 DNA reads TGTGCCAGCAGCCGACAAACTCGGGACAGCACTGAAGCTTTCTTT. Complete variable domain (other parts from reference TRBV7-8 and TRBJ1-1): GAGVSQSPRYKVAKRGQDVALRCDPISGHVSLFWYQQALGQGPEFLTYFQNEAQLDKSGLPSDRFFAERPEGSVSTLKIQRTQQEDSAVYLCASSRQTRDSTEAFFGQGTRLTVV.

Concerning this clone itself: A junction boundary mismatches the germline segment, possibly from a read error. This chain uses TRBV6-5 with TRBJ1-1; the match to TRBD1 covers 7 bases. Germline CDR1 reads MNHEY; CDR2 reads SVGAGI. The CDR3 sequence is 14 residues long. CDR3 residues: CASSTSQGNAEAFF. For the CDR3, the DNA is TGTGCCAGCAGTACCTCACAGGGGAACGCTGAAGCTTTCTTT.

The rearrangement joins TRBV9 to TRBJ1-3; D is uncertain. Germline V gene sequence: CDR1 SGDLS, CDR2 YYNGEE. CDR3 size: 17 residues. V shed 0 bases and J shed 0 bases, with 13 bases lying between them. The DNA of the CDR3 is TGTGCCAGCAGCGTAGGTGGTTCAGATCTCTCTGGAAACACCATATATTTT. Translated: CASSVGGSDLSGNTIYF. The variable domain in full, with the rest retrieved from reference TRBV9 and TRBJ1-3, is DSGVTQTPKHLITATGQRVTLRCSPRSGDLSVYWYQQSLDQGLQFLIQYYNGEERAKGNILERFSAQQFPDLHSELNLSSLELGDSALYFCASSVGGSDLSGNTIYFGEGSWLTVV.

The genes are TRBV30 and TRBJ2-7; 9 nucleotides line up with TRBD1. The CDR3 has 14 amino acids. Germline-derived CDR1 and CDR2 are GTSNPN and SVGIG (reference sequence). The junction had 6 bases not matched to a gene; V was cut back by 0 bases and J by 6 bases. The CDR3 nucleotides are TGTGCCTGGAGTGTTGACAGGGGGGTGGGCGAGCAGTACTTC. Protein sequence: CAWSVDRGVGEQYF.

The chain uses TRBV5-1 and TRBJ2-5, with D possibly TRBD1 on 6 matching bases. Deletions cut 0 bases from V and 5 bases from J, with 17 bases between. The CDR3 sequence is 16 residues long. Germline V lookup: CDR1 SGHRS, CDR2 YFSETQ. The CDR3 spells CASSLGARDTSETQYF. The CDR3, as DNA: TGCGCCAGCAGCTTGGGGGCCCGGGACACCAGTGAGACCCAGTACTTC.

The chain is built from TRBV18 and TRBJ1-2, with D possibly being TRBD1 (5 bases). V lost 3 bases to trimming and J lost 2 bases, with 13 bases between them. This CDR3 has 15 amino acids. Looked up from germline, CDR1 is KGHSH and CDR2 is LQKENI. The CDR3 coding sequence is TGTGCCAGCTCACCGGAGGGACGAGAAAACTATGGCTACACCTTC. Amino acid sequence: CASSPEGRENYGYTF.

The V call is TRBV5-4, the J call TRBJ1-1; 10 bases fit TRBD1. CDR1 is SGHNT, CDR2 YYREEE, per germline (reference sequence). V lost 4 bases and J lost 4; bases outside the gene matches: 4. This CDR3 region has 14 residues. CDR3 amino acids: CASSLGQGSTEAFF. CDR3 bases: TGTGCCAGCAGCCTGGGACAGGGGAGCACTGAAGCTTTCTTT.

CDR3: CASSADRGGEAFF. In nucleotides, the CDR3 is TGTGCCAGCAGTGCGGACAGGGGAGGTGAAGCTTTCTTT. The J gene is TRBJ1-1, the V gene TRBV6-5, with 9 nucleotides matching TRBD1. The ends lost 5 bases at V and 7 bases at J; junction bases unmatched: 5. CDR3 length: 13 amino acids. Germline CDR1 and CDR2: MNHEY and SVGAGI.

CDR3 DNA: TGTGCCAGCAGCTTTTCGGGACAGATAAGCACAGATACGCAGTATTTT. Translated, it gives CASSFSGQISTDTQYF. J is TRBJ2-3 and V is TRBV7-9, with 7 bases that match TRBD1. Trimming at V came to 3 bases and at J to 0 bases, leaving 6 bases not matched to a gene. CDR1 SEHNR and CDR2 FQNEAQ come from the germline V gene (reference sequence). The CDR3 loop spans 16 amino acids. Full variable domain (outside the CDR3, taken from reference TRBV7-9 and TRBJ2-3): DTGVSQNPRHKITKRGQNVTFRCDPISEHNRLYWYRQTLGQGPEFLTYFQNEAQLEKSRLLSDRFSAERPKGSFSTLEIQRTEQGDSAMYLCASSFSGQISTDTQYFGPGTRLTVL.

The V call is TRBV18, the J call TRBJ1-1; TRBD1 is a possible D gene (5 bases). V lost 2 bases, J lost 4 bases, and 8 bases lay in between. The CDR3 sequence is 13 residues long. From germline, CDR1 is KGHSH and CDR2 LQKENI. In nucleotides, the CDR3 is TGTGCCAGCTCACCAACGGGGGGCACTGAAGCTTTCTTT. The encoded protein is CASSPTGGTEAFF. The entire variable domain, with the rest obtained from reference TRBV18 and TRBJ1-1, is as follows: NAGVMQNPRHLVRRRGQEARLRCSPMKGHSHVYWYRQLPEEGLKFMVYLQKENIIDESGMPKERFSAEFPKEGPSILRIQQVVRGDSAAYFCASSPTGGTEAFFGQGTRLTVV.

The CDR3 loop reads CASSSGQGGQPQHF. The CDR3 region has the DNA TGTGCCAGCAGTTCCGGACAGGGAGGCCAGCCCCAGCATTTT. This chain joins TRBV6-6 and TRBJ1-5, with 8 bases identical to TRBD1. Trimming cost V 4 bases and J 7 bases; bases outside gene matches: 6. In germline, CDR1 is MNHNY, CDR2 SVGAGI (reference sequence). This CDR3 spans 14 amino acids.

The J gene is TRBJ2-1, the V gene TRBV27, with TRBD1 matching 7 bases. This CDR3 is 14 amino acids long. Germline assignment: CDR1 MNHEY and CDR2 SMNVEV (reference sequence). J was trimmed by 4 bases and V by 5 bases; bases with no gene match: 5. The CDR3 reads CASSPTGLYNEQFF. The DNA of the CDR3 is TGTGCCAGCAGTCCGACAGGGTTGTACAATGAGCAGTTCTTC.

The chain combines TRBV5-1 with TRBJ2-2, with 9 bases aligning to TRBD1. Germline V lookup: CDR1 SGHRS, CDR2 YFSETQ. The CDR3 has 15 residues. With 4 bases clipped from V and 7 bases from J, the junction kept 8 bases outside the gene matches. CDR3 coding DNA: TGCGCCAGCAGCCTTCAACAGGGGGCAGGCGGGGAGCTGTTTTTT. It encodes CASSLQQGAGGELFF.

The CDR3 DNA is TGTGCCCAAGCCGGGACAAGGTCCTCTGGGGCCAACGTCCTGACTTTC. As protein: CAQAGTRSSGANVLTF. This chain uses TRBV30 with TRBJ2-6, with D tentatively TRBD1 (6 bases). The ends were cut back, 8 bases at V and 0 bases at J, with 17 bases in the middle. CDR1 and CDR2 (germline): GTSNPN, SVGIG (reference sequence). The CDR3 covers 16 residues.

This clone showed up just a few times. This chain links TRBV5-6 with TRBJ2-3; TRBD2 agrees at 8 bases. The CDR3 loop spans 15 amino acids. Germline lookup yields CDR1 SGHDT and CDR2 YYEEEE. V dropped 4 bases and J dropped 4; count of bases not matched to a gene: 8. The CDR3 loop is CASSGAAGGPDTQYF. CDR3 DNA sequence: TGTGCCAGCAGCGGGGCTGCGGGGGGCCCAGATACGCAGTATTTT.

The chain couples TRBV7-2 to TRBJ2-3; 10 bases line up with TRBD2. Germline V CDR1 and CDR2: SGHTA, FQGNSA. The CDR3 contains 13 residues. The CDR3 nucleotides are TGTGGAGAGCGGGGGGGCGCCGCAGATACGCAGTATTTT. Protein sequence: CGERGGAADTQYF.

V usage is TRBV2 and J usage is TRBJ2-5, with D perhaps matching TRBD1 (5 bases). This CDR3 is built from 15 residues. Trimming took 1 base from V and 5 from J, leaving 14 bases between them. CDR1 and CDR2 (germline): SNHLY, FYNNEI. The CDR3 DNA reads TGTGCCAGCAGTGAAGTTCAAGGGGTAGGGGAGACCCAGTACTTC. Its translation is CASSEVQGVGETQYF. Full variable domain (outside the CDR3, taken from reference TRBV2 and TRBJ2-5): EPEVTQTPSHQVTQMGQEVILRCVPISNHLYFYWYRQILGQKVEFLVSFYNNEISEKSEIFDDQFSVERPDGSNFTLKIRSTKLEDSAMYFCASSEVQGVGETQYFGPGTRLLVL.

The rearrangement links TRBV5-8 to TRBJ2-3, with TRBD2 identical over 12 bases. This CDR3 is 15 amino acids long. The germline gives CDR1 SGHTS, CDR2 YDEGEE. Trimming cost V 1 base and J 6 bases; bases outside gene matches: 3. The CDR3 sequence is CASSLPSGGADTQYF. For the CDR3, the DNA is TGTGCCAGCAGCTTGCCTAGCGGGGGGGCTGATACGCAGTATTTT.

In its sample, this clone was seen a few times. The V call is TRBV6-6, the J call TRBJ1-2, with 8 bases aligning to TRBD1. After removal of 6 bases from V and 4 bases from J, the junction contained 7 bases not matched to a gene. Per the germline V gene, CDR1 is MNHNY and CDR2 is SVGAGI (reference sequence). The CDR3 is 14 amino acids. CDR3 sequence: CASRPTGERYGYTF. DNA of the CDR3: TGTGCCAGCAGACCGACAGGGGAGCGCTATGGCTACACCTTC.

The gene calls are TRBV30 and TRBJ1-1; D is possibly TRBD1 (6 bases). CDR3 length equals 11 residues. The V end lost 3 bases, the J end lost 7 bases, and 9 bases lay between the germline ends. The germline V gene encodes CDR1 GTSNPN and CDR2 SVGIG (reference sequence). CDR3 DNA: TGTGCCTGGAGCGACAGGAGTGAAGCTTTCTTT. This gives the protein CAWSDRSEAFF.

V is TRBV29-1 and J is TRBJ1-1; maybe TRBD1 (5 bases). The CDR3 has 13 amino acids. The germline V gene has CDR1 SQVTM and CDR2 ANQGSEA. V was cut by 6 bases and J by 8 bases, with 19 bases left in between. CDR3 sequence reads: CSVPAPGWGEAFF. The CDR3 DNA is TGCAGCGTCCCTGCCCCGGGTTGGGGCGAAGCTTTCTTT.

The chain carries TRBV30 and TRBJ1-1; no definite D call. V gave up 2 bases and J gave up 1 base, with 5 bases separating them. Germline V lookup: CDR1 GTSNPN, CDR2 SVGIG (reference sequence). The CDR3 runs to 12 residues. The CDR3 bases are TGTGCCTGGAGTCAGGAGAACACTGAAGCTTTCTTT. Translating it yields CAWSQENTEAFF.

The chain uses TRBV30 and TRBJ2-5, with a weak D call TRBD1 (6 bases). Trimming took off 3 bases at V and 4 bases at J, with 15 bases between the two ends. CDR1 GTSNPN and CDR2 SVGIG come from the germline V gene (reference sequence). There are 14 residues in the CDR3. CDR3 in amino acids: CAWSIGGGVETQYF. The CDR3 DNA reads TGTGCCTGGAGCATAGGGGGTGGGGTAGAGACCCAGTACTTC.

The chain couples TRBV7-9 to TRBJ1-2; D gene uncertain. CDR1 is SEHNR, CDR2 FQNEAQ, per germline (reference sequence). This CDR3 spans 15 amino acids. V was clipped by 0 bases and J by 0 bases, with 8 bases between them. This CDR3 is CASSLADLANYGYTF. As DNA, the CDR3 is TGTGCCAGCAGCTTAGCCGACTTAGCTAACTATGGCTACACCTTC.

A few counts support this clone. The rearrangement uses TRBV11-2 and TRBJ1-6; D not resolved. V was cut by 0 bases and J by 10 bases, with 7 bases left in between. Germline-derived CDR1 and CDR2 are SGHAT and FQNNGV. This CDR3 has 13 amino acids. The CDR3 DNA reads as TGTGCCAGCAGCTTAGAGAGGGTATCACCCCTCCACTTT. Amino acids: CASSLERVSPLHF.

In nucleotides, the CDR3 is TGTGCCAGCAGTTACAGAGAGGCCAATCAGCCCCAGCATTTT. Translated: CASSYREANQPQHF. V gene TRBV6-6 combines with J gene TRBJ1-5; no reliable D call. Per germline, CDR1 MNHNY and CDR2 SVGAGI (reference sequence). The ends were cut back, 2 bases at V and 3 bases at J, with 8 bases in the middle. This CDR3 spans 14 amino acids.

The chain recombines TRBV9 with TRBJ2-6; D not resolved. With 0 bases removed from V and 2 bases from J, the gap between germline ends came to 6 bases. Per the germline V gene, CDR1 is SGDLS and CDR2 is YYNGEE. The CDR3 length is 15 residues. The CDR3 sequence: CASSVGGTGANVLTF. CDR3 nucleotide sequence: TGTGCCAGCAGCGTAGGCGGAACTGGGGCCAACGTCCTGACTTTC.

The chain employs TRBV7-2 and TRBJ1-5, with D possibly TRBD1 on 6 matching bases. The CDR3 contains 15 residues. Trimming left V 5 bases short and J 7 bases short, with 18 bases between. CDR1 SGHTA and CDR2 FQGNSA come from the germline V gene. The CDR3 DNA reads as TGTGCCAGCAGCCAAGGGGGGGGCGAGAGGCAGCCCCAGCATTTT. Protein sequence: CASSQGGGERQPQHF.

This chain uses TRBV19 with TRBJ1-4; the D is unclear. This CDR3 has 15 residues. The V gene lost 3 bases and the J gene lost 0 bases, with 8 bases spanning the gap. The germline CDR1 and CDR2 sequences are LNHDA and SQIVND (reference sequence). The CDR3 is CASSMVAATNEKLFF. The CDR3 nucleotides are TGTGCCAGTAGTATGGTGGCCGCAACTAATGAAAAACTGTTTTTT.

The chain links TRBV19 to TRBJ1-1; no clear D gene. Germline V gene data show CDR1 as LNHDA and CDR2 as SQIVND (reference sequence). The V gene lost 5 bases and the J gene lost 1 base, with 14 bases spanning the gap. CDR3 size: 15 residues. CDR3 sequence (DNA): TGTGCCAGTAGTCTAAGACACATCCAGAACACTGAAGCTTTCTTT. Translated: CASSLRHIQNTEAFF.